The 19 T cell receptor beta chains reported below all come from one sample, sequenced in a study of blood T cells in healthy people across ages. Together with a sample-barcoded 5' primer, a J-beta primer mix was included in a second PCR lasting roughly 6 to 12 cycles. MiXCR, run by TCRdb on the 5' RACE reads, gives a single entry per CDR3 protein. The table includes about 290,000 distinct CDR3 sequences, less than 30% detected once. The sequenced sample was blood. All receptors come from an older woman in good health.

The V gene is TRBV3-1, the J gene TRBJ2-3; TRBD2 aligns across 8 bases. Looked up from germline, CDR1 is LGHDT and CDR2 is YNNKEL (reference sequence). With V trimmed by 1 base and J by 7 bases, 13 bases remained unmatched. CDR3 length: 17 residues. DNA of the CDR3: TGTGCCAGCAGCCAAGGGGGAGCGGGAGCGGGTTTAAATACGCAGTATTTT. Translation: CASSQGGAGAGLNTQYF.

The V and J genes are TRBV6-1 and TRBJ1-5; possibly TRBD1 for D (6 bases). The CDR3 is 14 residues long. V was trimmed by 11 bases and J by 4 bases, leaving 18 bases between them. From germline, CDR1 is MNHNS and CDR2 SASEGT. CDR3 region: CAGNGGFFNQPQHF. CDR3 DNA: TGTGCCGGCAATGGGGGCTTTTTTAATCAGCCCCAGCATTTT.

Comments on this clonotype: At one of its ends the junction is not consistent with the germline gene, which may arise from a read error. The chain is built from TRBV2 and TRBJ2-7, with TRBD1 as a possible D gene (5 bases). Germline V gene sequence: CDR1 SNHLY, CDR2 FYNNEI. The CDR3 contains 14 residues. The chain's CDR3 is CASSEQGPPYKQYF. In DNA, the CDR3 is TGTGCCAGCAGTGAACAGGGTCCCCCCTACAAGCAGTACTTC.

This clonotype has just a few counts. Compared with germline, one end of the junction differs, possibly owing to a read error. The CDR3 protein is CASSCTRTAKTGELFF. The CDR3 DNA is TGTGCTAGCAGCTGTACCCGGACAGCAAAAACCGGGGAGCTGTTTTTT. The V and J genes are TRBV7-7 and TRBJ2-2; D possibly corresponds to TRBD1 (6 bases). The CDR3 covers 16 residues. CDR1 and CDR2 (germline): SSHAT, FNYEAQ (reference sequence). Full variable domain (outside the CDR3, taken from reference TRBV7-7 and TRBJ2-2): GAGVSQSPRYKVTKRGQDVTLRCDPISSHATLYWYQQALGQGPEFLTYFNYEAQPDKSGLPSDRFSAERPEGSISTLTIQRTEQRDSAMYRCASSCTRTAKTGELFFGEGSRLTVL.

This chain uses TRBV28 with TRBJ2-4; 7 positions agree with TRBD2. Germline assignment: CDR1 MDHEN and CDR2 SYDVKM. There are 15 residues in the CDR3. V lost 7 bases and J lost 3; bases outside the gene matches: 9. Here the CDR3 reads CASTDAGVVKNIQYF. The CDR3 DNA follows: TGTGCCAGCACCGATGCGGGAGTGGTCAAAAACATTCAGTACTTC.

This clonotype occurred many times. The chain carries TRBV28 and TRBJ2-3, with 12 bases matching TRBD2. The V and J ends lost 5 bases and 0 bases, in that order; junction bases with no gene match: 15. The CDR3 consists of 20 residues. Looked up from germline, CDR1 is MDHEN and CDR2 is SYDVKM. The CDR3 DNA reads TGTGCCAGCAGTCCCCTATGGACTAGCGGGACCGGCAGTAGCACAGATACGCAGTATTTT. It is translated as CASSPLWTSGTGSSTDTQYF.

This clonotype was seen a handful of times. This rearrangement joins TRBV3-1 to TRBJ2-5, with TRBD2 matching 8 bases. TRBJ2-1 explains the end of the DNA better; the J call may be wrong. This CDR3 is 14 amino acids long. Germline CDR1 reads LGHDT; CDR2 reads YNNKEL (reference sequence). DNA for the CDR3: TGTGCCAGCAGCCAAGCCGGGACTAGGGATGAGCAGTTCTTC. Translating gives CASSQAGTRDEQFF.

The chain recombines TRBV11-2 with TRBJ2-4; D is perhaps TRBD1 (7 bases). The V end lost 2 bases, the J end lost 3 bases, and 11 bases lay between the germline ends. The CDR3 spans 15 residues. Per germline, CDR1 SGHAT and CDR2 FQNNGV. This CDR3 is CASSLPGGGKNIQYF. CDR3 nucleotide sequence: TGTGCCAGCAGCTTACCAGGGGGAGGCAAAAACATTCAGTACTTC. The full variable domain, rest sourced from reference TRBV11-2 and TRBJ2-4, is EAGVAQSPRYKIIEKRQSVAFWCNPISGHATLYWYQQILGQGPKLLIQFQNNGVVDDSQLPKDRFSAERLKGVDSTLKIQPAKLEDSAVYLCASSLPGGGKNIQYFGAGTRLSVL.

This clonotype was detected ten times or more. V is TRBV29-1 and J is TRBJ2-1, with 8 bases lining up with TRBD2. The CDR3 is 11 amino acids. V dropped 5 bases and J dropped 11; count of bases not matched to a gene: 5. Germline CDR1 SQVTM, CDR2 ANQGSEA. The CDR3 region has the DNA TGCAGCGTTTTTAAGCGGGGGCAGCAGTTCTTC. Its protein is CSVFKRGQQFF.

The CDR3, as DNA: TGTGCCAGCAGTTTCGCCTTGACAGGGGGCGATGGCTACACCTTC. It translates to CASSFALTGGDGYTF. The chain recombines TRBV28 with TRBJ1-2, with 10 bases aligning to TRBD1. Germline V gene sequence: CDR1 MDHEN, CDR2 SYDVKM. Trimming took 3 bases from V and 6 from J; bases not matched to a gene: 7. The CDR3 spans 15 residues.

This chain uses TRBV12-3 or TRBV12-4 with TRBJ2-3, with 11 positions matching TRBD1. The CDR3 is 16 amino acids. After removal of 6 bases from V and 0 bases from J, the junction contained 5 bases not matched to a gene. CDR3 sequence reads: CASSPGTGGSTDTQYF. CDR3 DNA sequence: TGTGCCAGCAGCCCCGGGACAGGGGGGAGCACAGATACGCAGTATTTT.

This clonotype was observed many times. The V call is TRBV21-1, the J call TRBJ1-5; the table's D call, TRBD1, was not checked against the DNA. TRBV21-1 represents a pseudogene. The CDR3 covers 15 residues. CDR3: CATRSGLPGGQPQHF. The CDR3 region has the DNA TGTGCCACCCGTTCAGGACTCCCGGGGGGTCAGCCCCAGCATTTT.

CDR3 loop: CASSSPFLNIQYF. Here the CDR3 DNA reads TGTGCCAGCAGTTCGCCATTCCTAAACATTCAGTACTTC. The chain couples TRBV5-6 to TRBJ2-4, with D hard to call. V lost 5 bases and J 6 bases, leaving 12 bases between the germline ends. Per the germline V gene, CDR1 is SGHDT and CDR2 is YYEEEE. This CDR3 region has 13 residues.

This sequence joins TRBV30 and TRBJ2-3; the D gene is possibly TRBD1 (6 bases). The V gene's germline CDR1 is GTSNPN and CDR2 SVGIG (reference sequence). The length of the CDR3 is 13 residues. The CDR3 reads CADSRGDTDTQYF. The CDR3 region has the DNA TGTGCGGACTCCAGGGGAGACACAGATACGCAGTATTTT.

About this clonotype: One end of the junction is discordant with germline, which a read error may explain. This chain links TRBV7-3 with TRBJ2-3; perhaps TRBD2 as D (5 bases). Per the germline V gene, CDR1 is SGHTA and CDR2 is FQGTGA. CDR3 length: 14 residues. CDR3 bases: TGTGCCGGCAGCTTAGGCGGGCTCACAGATACGCAGTATTTT. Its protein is CAGSLGGLTDTQYF.

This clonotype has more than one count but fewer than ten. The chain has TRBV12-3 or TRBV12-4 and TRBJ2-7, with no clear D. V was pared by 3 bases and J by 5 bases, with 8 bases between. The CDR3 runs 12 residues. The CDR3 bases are TGTGCCAGCAGTTTTTCGTGGAACGAGCAGTACTTC. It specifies CASSFSWNEQYF.

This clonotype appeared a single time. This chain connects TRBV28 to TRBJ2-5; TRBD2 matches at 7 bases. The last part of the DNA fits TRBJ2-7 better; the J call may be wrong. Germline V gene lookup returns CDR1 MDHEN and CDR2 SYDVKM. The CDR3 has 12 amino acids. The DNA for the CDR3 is TGTGCCAGCGGGGGGGGACCCTACGAGCAGTACTTC. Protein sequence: CASGGGPYEQYF.

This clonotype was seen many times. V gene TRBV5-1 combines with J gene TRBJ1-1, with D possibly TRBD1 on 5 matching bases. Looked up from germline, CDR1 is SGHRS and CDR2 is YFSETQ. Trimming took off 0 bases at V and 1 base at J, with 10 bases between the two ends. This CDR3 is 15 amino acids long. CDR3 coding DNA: TGCGCCAGCAGCTTGGTTGGGGACCCGAACACTGAAGCTTTCTTT. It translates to CASSLVGDPNTEAFF.

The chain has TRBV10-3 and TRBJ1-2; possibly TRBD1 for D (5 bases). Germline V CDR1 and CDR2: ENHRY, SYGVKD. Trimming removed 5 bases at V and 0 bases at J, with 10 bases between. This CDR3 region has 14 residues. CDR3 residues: CAISSQGANYGYTF. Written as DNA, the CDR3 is TGTGCCATCAGTTCCCAAGGGGCTAACTATGGCTACACCTTC.